This T cell receptor (beta chain) was recovered during a study of early T cells in non-severe SARS-CoV-2 infection. Study context: The chains were unpaired, and the sequenced material was bulk RNA from unsorted whole blood.

This clonotype showed up many times. MiXCR, applied by TCRdb to the 5' RACE reads, yields one record per CDR3 protein. The data hold approximately 42,000 distinct CDR3 sequences, with 5.5% to 7.5% observed a single time. The material sequenced was whole blood. This clonotype originated in an adult who was a healthcare worker with PCR-confirmed SARS-CoV-2 infection or an uninfected control (not recorded which).

CDR3 residues: CASSLTRRSQYF. CDR3 nucleotide sequence: TGTGCCAGCAGCTTAACTAGGCGGTCGCAGTATTTT. The chain employs TRBV11-2 and TRBJ2-3, with D possibly matching TRBD2 (5 bases). CDR3 length: 12 amino acids. The V and J ends lost 2 bases and 10 bases respectively, with 10 bases between them. Germline lookup yields CDR1 SGHAT and CDR2 FQNNGV.